Shown below are 5 T cell receptor beta chains from a single sample sequenced in a study of OX40 agonist ivuxolimab in advanced cancers. Produced via immunoSEQ multiplex PCR; TCRdb's table is partial and in-frame only. The top ten hold 0.38% of the sample, which has 40,000 to 45,000 clones, 70% to 90% seen once. The material sequenced was CD4+ or CD8+ T cells sorted from blood, taken in a trial of the OX40 agonist ivuxolimab. The receptors come from an adult with an advanced solid tumor such as melanoma, head and neck, liver or kidney cancer.

Points on this clone: Sequence at one end of the junction differs from germline and may be a read error. The V and J genes are TRBV18 and TRBJ2-7, with TRBD1 matching 8 bases. Per germline, CDR1 KGHSH and CDR2 LQKENI. The CDR3 spans 15 residues. CDR3 sequence reads: CANSPSGQGSYEQYF. For the CDR3, the DNA is TGTGCCAACTCACCCTCCGGACAGGGCTCCTACGAGCAGTACTTC.

This chain uses TRBV29-1 with TRBJ1-3; D is uncertain. The germline CDR1 and CDR2 sequences are SQVTM and ANQGSEA. Trimming left V 4 bases short and J 0 bases short, with 16 bases between. The CDR3 is 16 amino acids. The CDR3 here is CSVGLNRDSSGNTIYF. CDR3 nucleotide sequence: TGCAGCGTTGGACTCAATAGGGATTCCTCTGGAAACACCATATATTTT.

V is TRBV2 and J is TRBJ2-7; the match to TRBD1 covers 7 bases. The CDR3 spans 12 residues. Germline trimming cut 6 bases from V and 4 bases from J; bases unmatched to any gene: 3. The germline V gene has CDR1 SNHLY and CDR2 FYNNEI. CDR3 sequence (DNA): TGTGCCAGCAGCACACAGGGGTACGAGCAGTACTTC. This encodes CASSTQGYEQYF. Full variable domain (rest looked up from reference TRBV2 and TRBJ2-7): EPEVTQTPSHQVTQMGQEVILRCVPISNHLYFYWYRQILGQKVEFLVSFYNNEISEKSEIFDDQFSVERPDGSNFTLKIRSTKLEDSAMYFCASSTQGYEQYFGPGTRLTVT.

The chain has TRBV9 and TRBJ2-3; 9 bases fit TRBD1. The CDR3 loop spans 16 amino acids. After removal of 4 bases from V and 3 bases from J, the junction contained 9 bases not matched to a gene. Per germline, CDR1 SGDLS and CDR2 YYNGEE. For the CDR3, the DNA is TGTGCCAGCAGCCTTCTTCCGGGACAGGGTACAGATACGCAGTATTTT. Its translation is CASSLLPGQGTDTQYF.

CDR3: CASSLSNSYNEQFF. CDR3 nucleotides: TGTGCCAGCAGCTTATCGAACTCCTACAATGAGCAGTTCTTC. This chain joins TRBV11-2 and TRBJ2-1; D gene unclear. V was clipped by 2 bases and J by 0 bases, with 5 bases between them. Germline V gives CDR1 SGHAT, CDR2 FQNNGV. CDR3 size: 14 residues.